The clone carrying this T cell receptor (beta chain) showed up many times. This sample was included in a study of neurological immune-mediated disorders. From 15-18 subjects, every sequencing run obtained over 190 million TCR-beta sequences. TCRdb used MiXCR to reprocess the 5' RACE reads, holding one entry per CDR3 protein. The sample includes about 53,000 distinct CDR3 sequences, about 9.1% of them seen just once. Indicated time point: longitudinal time-point 1 (baseline). CDR1 ENHRY and CDR2 SYGVKD come from the germline V gene. This CDR3 is built from 16 residues. V lost 6 bases to trimming and J lost 5 bases; unmatched junction nucleotides: 10.

The sequenced sample was PBMCs. The clonotype originates from a woman in her thirties or forties in good health. The genes are TRBV10-3 and TRBJ2-5; 12 nucleotides agree with TRBD1. Here the CDR3 reads CAISEGTGGSVETQYF. The CDR3, as DNA: TGTGCCATCAGCGAGGGGACAGGGGGCTCGGTGGAGACCCAGTACTTC.